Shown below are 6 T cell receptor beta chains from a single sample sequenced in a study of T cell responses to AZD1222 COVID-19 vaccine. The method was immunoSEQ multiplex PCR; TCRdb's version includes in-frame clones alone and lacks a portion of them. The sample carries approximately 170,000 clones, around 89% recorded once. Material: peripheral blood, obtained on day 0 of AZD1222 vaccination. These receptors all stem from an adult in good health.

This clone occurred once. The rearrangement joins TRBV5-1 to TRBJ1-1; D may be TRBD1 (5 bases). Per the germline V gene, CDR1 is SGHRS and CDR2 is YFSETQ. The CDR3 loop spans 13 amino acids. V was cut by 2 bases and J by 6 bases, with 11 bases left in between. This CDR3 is CASSLQENAEAFF. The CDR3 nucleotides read TGCGCCAGCAGCTTACAGGAAAACGCTGAAGCTTTCTTT. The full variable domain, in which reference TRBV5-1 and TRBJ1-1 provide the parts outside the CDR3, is KAGVTQTPRYLIKTRGQQVTLSCSPISGHRSVSWYQQTPGQGLQFLFEYFSETQRNKGNFPGRFSGRQFSNSRSEMNVSTLELGDSALYLCASSLQENAEAFFGQGTRLTVV.

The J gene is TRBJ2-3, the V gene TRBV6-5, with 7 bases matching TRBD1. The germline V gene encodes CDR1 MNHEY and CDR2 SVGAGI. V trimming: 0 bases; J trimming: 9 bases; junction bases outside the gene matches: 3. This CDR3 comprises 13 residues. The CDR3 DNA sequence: TGTGCCAGCAGTTACTCACAGGGGAGCACGCAGTATTTT. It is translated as CASSYSQGSTQYF.

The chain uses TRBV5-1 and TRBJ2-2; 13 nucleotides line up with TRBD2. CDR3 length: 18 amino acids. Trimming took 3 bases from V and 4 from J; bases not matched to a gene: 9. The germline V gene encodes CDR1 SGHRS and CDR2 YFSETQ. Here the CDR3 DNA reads TGCGCCAGCAGCTCAGGACTAGCGGGGGATACTCGCACCGGGGAGCTGTTTTTT. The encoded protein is CASSSGLAGDTRTGELFF.

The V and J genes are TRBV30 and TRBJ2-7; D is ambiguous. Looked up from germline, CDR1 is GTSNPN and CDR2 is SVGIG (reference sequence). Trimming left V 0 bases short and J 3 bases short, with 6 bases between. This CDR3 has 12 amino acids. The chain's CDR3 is CAWSVVFYEQYF. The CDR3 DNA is TGTGCCTGGAGTGTGGTCTTCTACGAGCAGTACTTC.

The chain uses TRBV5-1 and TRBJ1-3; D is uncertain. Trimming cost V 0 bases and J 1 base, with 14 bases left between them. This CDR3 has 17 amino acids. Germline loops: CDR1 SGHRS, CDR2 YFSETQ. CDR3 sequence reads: CASSLDWVRQSGNTIYF. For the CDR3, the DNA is TGCGCCAGCAGCTTGGATTGGGTCCGGCAGTCTGGAAACACCATATATTTT. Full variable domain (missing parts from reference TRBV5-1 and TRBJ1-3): KAGVTQTPRYLIKTRGQQVTLSCSPISGHRSVSWYQQTPGQGLQFLFEYFSETQRNKGNFPGRFSGRQFSNSRSEMNVSTLELGDSALYLCASSLDWVRQSGNTIYFGEGSWLTVV.

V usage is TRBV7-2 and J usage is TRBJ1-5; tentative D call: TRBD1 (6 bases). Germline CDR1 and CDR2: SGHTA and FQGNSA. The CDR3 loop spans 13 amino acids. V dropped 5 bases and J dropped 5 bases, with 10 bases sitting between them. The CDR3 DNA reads TGTGCCAGCAGCACCTACAGGGATCAGCCCCAGCATTTT. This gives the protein CASSTYRDQPQHF.